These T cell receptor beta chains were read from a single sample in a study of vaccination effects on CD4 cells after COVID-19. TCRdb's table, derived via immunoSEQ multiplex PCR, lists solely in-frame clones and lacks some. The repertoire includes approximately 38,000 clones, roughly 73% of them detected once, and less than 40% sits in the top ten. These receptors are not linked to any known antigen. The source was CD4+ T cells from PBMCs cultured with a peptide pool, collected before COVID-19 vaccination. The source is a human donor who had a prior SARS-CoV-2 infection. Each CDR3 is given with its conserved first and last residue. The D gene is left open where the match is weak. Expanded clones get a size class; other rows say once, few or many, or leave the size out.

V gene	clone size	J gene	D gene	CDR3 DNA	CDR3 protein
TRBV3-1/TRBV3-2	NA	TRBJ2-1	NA	TGTGCCAGCAGCCTCAACCTCTACAATGAGCAGTTCTTC	CASSLNLYNEQFF
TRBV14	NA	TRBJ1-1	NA	TGTGCCAGCAGCCAAGAACGGGAAGCTTTCTTT	CASSQEREAFF
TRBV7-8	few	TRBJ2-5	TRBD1	TGTGCCAGCAGCAGGGGGCGGTACCAAGAGACCCAGTACTTC	CASSRGRYQETQYF
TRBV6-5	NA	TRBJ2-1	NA	TGTGCCAGCAGTTACTCGATCCAGAACTACAATGAGCAGTTCTTC	CASSYSIQNYNEQFF
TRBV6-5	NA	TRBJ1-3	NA	TGTGCCAGTCGGGACCTTGGAAACACCATATATTTT	CASRDLGNTIYF
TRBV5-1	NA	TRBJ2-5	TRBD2	TGCGCCAGCAGCTTCGGTCATGGACTAGCGGGAGCTGGGGAGACCCAGTACTTC	CASSFGHGLAGAGETQYF
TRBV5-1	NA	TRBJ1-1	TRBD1	TGCGCCAGCAGCGGGCTCCGCGGGACAGAGAACACTGAAGCTTTCTTT	CASSGLRGTENTEAFF
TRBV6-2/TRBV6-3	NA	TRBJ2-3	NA	TGTGCCAGCAGTAAGAACTCCGATACGCAGTATTTT	CASSKNSDTQYF
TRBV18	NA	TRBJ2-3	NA	TGTGCCAGCTCACCCCTTAGCGATACGCAGTATTTT	CASSPLSDTQYF
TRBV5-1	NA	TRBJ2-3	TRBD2	TGCGCCAGCAGGGGGACTAGCGGGACAGATACGCAGTATTTT	CASRGTSGTDTQYF
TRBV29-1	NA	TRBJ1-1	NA	TGCAGCGCCACCGACGGGCAGGTCTACACTGAAGCTTTCTTT	CSATDGQVYTEAFF
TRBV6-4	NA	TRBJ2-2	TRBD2	TGTGCCAGCAGTGCACAGACTAGCGTGGGATCCACCGGGGAGCTGTTTTTT	CASSAQTSVGSTGELFF
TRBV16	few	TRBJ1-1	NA	TGTGCCAGCAGCCGCAGGGAATTTGGGGCTTTCTTT	CASSRREFGAFF
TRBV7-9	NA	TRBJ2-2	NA	TGTGCCAGCAGCTTAACTGGGGCGCCGGACGGGGAGCTGTTTTTT	CASSLTGAPDGELFF
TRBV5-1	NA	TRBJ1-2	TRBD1	TGCGCCAGCAGCCCAGGGGGCGCTTCCCTCTACACCTTC	CASSPGGASLYTF
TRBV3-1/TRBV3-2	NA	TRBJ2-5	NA	TGTGCCAGCAGCCCTCAGACGGGGACACGCCAAGAGACCCAGTACTTC	CASSPQTGTRQETQYF
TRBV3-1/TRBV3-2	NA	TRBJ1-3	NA	TGTGCCAGCAGCCAAGCCCCTCGACAGTACTTACCTGGAAACACCATATATTTT	CASSQAPRQYLPGNTIYF
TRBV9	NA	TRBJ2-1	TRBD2	TGTGCCAGCAGCGTAGCGGGGGGGCTCGTTGAGCAGTTCTTC	CASSVAGGLVEQFF
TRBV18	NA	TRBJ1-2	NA	TGTGCCAGCTCACCACCGTGGGGTAGGGGCGGCTACACCTTC	CASSPPWGRGGYTF
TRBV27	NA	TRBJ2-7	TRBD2	TGTGCCAGCAGCCAAGGACTAGCGGGGCTTGACTCCTACGAGCAGTACTTC	CASSQGLAGLDSYEQYF
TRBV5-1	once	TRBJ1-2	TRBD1	TGCGCCAGCAGCTGGGACAGGGCTAACTATGGCTACACCTTC	CASSWDRANYGYTF
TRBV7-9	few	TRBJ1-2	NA	TGTGCCAGCAGACTCACTGGGAACTATGGCTACACCTTC	CASRLTGNYGYTF
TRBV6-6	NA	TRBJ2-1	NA	TGTGCCAGCAGAGACCCCTCCACTAGACTTGAGCAGTTCTTC	CASRDPSTRLEQFF
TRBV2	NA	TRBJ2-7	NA	TGTGCCAGCAGTGAATGGCAGGCTAGCGTAAGCGAGCAGTACTTC	CASSEWQASVSEQYF
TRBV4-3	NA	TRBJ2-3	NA	TGCGCCAGCAGCCAAGGCCGGGGCCGACTGCTAGATACGCAGTATTTT	CASSQGRGRLLDTQYF
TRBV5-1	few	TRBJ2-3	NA	TGCGCCAGCAGCTTGGGATTGCGCTCCCCGCAGTATTTT	CASSLGLRSPQYF
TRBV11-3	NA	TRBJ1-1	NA	TGTGCCAGCAGCACAAGATACACTGAAGCTTTCTTT	CASSTRYTEAFF
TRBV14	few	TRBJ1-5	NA	TGTGCCAGCAGCCAATCGAGGGGCCAGCCCCAGCATTTT	CASSQSRGQPQHF
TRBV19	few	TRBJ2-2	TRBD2	TGTGCCAGTAGTAGCGGGAGGGCGAACACCGGGGAGCTGTTTTTT	CASSSGRANTGELFF
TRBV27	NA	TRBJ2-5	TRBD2	TGTGCCAGCAGTTTGATTCCTCCGGGACTAGCGGGAGGTGGGGAGACCCAGTACTTC	CASSLIPPGLAGGGETQYF
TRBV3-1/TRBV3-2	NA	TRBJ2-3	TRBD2	TGTGCCAGCAGTGGGACTAGCGGGCCCACAGATACGCAGTATTTT	CASSGTSGPTDTQYF
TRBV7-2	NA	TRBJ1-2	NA	TGTGCCAGCAGCGCGCAAACAGGGCGGGGAAGCTATGGCTACACCTTC	CASSAQTGRGSYGYTF
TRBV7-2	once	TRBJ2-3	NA	TGTGCCAGCAGCTTCCCCGGGAGCACAGATACGCAGTATTTT	CASSFPGSTDTQYF
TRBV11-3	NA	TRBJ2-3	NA	TGTGCCAGCAGCTTAGGAGTCGGGGCGAGCACAGATACGCAGTATTTT	CASSLGVGASTDTQYF
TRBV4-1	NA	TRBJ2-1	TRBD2	TGCGCCAGCAGCCAAGTTCCTAGCGGGGGGCGTAATGAGCAGTTCTTC	CASSQVPSGGRNEQFF
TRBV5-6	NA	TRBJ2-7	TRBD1	TGTGCCAGCAGCTTATTGGGACAGAGCTACGAGCAGTACTTC	CASSLLGQSYEQYF
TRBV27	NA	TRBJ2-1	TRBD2	TGTGCCAGCAGTTTAATTGGGACTAGCGGGAGGGCCGGTGAGCAGTTCTTC	CASSLIGTSGRAGEQFF
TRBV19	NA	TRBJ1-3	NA	TGTGCCAGTACCCCGACAGAGAGGAACACCATATATTTT	CASTPTERNTIYF
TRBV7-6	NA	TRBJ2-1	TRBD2	TGTGCCAGCAGCTTAAGGAGGACTAGCGGGGGGAACAATGAGCAGTTCTTC	CASSLRRTSGGNNEQFF
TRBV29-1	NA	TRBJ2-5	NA	TGCAGCGTTGTAATGCCGGGACATTTCATGACCCAGTACTTC	CSVVMPGHFMTQYF
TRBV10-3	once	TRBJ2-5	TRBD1	TGTGCCATCGAATCCGGGACAGGGGGGAAGACCCAGTACTTC	CAIESGTGGKTQYF
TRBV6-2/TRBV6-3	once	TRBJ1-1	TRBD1	TGTGCCAGCAGTTACTCTCAGGACAGGGAGACTGAAGCTTTCTTT	CASSYSQDRETEAFF